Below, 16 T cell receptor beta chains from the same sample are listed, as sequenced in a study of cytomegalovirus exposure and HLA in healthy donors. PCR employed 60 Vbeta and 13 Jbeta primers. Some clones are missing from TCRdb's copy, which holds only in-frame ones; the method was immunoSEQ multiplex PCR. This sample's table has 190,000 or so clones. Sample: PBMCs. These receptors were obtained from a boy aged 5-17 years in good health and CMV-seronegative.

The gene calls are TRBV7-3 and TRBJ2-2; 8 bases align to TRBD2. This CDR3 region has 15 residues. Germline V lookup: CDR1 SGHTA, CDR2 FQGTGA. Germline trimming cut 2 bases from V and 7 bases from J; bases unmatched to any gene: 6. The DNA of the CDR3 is TGTGCCAGCAGCTTATCAGCGGGGGCTGACGGGGAGCTGTTTTTT. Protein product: CASSLSAGADGELFF.

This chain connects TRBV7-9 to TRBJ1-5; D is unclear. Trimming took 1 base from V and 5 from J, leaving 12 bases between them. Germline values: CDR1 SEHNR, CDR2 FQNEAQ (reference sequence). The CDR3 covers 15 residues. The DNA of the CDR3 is TGTGCCAGCAGCTTAGGCGTCTCATACGATCAGCCCCAGCATTTT. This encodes CASSLGVSYDQPQHF.

In nucleotides, the CDR3 is TGTGCCAGCAGCCAAGATACTCGAACCTACGAGCAGTACTTC. Translating it yields CASSQDTRTYEQYF. The genes are TRBV4-2 and TRBJ2-7, with D hard to call. V dropped 0 bases and J dropped 2 bases, with 8 bases sitting between them. Germline V gene sequence: CDR1 LGHNA, CDR2 YNFKEQ. The CDR3 length is 14 residues.

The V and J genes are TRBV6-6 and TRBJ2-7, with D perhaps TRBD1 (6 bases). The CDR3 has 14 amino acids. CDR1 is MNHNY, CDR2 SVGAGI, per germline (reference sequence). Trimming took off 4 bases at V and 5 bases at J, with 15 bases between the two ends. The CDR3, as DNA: TGTGCCAGCAGTTCGACAGGTAATGTGGACGAGCAGTACTTC. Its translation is CASSSTGNVDEQYF.

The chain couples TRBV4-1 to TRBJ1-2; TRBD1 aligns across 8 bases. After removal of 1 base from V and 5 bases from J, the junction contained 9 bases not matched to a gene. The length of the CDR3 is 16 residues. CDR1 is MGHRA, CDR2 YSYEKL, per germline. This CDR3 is CASSQVARGPWYGYTF. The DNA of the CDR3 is TGCGCCAGCAGCCAAGTAGCCAGGGGGCCTTGGTATGGCTACACCTTC.

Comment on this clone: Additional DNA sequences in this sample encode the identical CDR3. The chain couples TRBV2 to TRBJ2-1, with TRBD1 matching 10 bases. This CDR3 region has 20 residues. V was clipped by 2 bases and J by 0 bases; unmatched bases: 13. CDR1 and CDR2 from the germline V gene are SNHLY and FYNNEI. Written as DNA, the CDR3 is TGTGCCAGCAGTGAATTTGGGACAGGGGTCTCCGTTAGCTCCTACAATGAGCAGTTCTTC. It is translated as CASSEFGTGVSVSSYNEQFF. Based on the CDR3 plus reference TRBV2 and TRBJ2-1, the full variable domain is EPEVTQTPSHQVTQMGQEVILRCVPISNHLYFYWYRQILGQKVEFLVSFYNNEISEKSEIFDDQFSVERPDGSNFTLKIRSTKLEDSAMYFCASSEFGTGVSVSSYNEQFFGPGTRLTVL.

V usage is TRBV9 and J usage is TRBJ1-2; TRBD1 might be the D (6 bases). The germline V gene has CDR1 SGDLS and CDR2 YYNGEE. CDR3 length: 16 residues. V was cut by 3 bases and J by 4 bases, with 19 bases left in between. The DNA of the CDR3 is TGTGCCAGCAGCGCCAGCCTCCGGGACATCTCCTATGGCTACACCTTC. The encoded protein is CASSASLRDISYGYTF.

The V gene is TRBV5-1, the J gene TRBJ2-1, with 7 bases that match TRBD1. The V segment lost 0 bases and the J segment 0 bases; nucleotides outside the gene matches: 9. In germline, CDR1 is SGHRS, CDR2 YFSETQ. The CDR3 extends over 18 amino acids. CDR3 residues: CASSLDGTAASSYNEQFF. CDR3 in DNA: TGCGCCAGCAGCTTGGACGGGACAGCCGCGAGCTCCTACAATGAGCAGTTCTTC.

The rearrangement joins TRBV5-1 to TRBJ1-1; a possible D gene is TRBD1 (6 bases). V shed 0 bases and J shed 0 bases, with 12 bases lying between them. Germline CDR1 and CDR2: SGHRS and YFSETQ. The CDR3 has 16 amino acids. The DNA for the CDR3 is TGCGCCAGCAGCTTGGTTGGGGGGGCAATGAACACTGAAGCTTTCTTT. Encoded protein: CASSLVGGAMNTEAFF.

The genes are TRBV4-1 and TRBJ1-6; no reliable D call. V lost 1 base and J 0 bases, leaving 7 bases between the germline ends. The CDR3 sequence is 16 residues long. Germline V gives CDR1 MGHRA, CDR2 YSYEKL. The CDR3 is CASSQAQFSYNSPLHF. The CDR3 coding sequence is TGCGCCAGCAGCCAAGCCCAGTTCTCCTATAATTCACCCCTCCACTTT.

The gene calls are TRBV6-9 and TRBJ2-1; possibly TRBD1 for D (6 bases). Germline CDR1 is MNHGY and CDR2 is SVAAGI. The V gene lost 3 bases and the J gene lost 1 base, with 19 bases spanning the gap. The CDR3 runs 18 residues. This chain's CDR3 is CASSYKTGSAPSYNEQFF. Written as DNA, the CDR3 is TGTGCCAGCAGTTACAAGACAGGTTCGGCGCCTTCCTACAATGAGCAGTTCTTC.

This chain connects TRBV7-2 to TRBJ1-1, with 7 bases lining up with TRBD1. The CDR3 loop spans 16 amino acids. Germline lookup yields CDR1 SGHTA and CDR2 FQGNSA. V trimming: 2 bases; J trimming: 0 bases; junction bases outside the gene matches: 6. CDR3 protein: CASSLRGTVMNTEAFF. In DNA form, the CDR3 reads TGTGCCAGCAGCTTACGGGGGACAGTAATGAACACTGAAGCTTTCTTT.

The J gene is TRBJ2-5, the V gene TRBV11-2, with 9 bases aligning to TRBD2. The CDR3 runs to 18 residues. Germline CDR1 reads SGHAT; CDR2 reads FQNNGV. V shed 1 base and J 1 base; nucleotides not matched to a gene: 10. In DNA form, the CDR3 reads TGTGCCAGCAGCTTAGCTCGAGCGGGGGGCAGAATCCAAGAGACCCAGTACTTC. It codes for CASSLARAGGRIQETQYF.

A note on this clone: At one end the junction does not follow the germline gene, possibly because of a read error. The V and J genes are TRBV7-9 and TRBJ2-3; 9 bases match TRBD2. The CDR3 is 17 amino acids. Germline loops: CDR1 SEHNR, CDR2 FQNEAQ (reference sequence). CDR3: CASSLEGRRLAADTQYF. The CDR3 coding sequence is TGTGCCAGCAGTTTAGAGGGGAGGAGACTAGCGGCAGATACGCAGTATTTT.

CDR3 in amino acids: CACNWGGNGYTF. CDR3 coding DNA: TGTGCCTGTAATTGGGGCGGGAATGGCTACACCTTC. This rearrangement joins TRBV30 to TRBJ1-2, with TRBD1 as a possible D gene (5 bases). V lost 6 bases to trimming and J lost 6 bases, with 14 bases between them. The CDR3 totals 12 residues. From germline, CDR1 is GTSNPN and CDR2 SVGIG (reference sequence).

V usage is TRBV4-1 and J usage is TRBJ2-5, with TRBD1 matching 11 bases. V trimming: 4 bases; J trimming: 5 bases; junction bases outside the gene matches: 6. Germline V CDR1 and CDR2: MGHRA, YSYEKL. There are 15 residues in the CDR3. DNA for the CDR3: TGCGCCAGCAGCCTCCGGACAGGGGGCGCGGAGACCCAGTACTTC. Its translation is CASSLRTGGAETQYF.